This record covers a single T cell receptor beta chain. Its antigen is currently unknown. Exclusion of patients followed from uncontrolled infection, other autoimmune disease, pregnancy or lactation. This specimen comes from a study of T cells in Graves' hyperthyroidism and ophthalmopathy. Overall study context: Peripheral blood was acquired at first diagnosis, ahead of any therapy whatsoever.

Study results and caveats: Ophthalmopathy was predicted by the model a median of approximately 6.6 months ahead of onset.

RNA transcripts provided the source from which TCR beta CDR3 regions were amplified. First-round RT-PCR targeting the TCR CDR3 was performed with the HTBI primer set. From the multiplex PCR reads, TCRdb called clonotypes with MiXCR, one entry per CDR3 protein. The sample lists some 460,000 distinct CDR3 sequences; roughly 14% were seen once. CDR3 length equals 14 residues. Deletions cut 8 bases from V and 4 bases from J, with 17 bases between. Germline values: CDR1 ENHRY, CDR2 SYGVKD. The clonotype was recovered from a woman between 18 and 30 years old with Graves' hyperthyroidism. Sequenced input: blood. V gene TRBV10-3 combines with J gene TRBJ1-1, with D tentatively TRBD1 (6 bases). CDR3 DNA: TGTGCCATCCGCCCGGGGGCGTGGCGCACTGAAGCTTTCTTT. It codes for CAIRPGAWRTEAFF.